The 27 T cell receptor beta chains below come from one sample, sequenced in a study of blood T cell repertoires in COVID-19. The table came from immunoSEQ multiplex PCR; TCRdb's copy has only in-frame clones and leaves some out. The table has 310,000 or so clones, approximately 86% seen once. Material: peripheral blood. All receptors come from a man younger than 40 with COVID-19, enrolled during active disease.

This clone is a singleton in its sample. The gene calls are TRBV7-2 and TRBJ2-3; D might be TRBD1 (5 bases). CDR1 is SGHTA and CDR2 is FQGNSA in the germline V gene. The CDR3 is made up of 14 amino acids. V lost 1 base and J 7 bases, leaving 12 bases between the germline ends. The CDR3 sequence is CASSLGGRRNTQYF. CDR3 sequence (DNA): TGTGCCAGCAGCTTAGGGGGCCGGCGGAATACGCAGTATTTT.

The table lists this clone with many counts. V gene TRBV28 combines with J gene TRBJ2-4; 10 positions match TRBD2. Germline V gene lookup returns CDR1 MDHEN and CDR2 SYDVKM. V lost 4 bases and J lost 8; bases outside the gene matches: 8. The CDR3 runs 15 residues. For the CDR3, the DNA is TGTGCCAGCAGTTCCCACCGGAGCGGGAGGGACATTCAGTACTTC. Residues: CASSSHRSGRDIQYF.

This clone has only a few counts. The chain employs TRBV5-4 and TRBJ1-1, with a tentative D call TRBD1 (5 bases). The V and J ends lost 5 bases and 8 bases respectively, with 13 bases between them. The germline V gene encodes CDR1 SGHNT and CDR2 YYREEE (reference sequence). The CDR3 covers 12 residues. The CDR3 spells CASSYLDREAFF. CDR3 nucleotide sequence: TGTGCCAGCAGTTATTTAGACAGAGAAGCTTTCTTT.

In its sample, this clone was seen once. V usage is TRBV19 and J usage is TRBJ2-3; 8 bases are a match to TRBD1. The CDR3 is 15 residues long. Losses at the gene ends were 7 bases for V and 2 bases for J; bases not matched to a gene: 8. CDR1 LNHDA and CDR2 SQIVND come from the germline V gene (reference sequence). Written as DNA, the CDR3 is TGTGCCAGTACCTCGGACAGGGAGGCCACAGATACGCAGTATTTT. Translated: CASTSDREATDTQYF.

This chain connects TRBV11-3 to TRBJ2-7, with TRBD1 matching over 8 bases. The length of the CDR3 is 15 residues. The germline V gene has CDR1 SGHNT and CDR2 YENEEA. V shed 5 bases, J shed 1 base, and the junction held 7 bases outside the gene matches. CDR3 DNA sequence: TGTGCCAGCAGCCTTTCGGGGACAGGATCCTACGAGCAGTACTTC. Translated, it gives CASSLSGTGSYEQYF.

The rearrangement uses TRBV6-2 or TRBV6-3 and TRBJ2-1; the D gene is possibly TRBD1 (6 bases). This CDR3 comprises 16 residues. Germline V CDR1 and CDR2: MNHEY, SVGEGT. V gave up 5 bases and J gave up 4 bases, with 18 bases separating them. The CDR3 is CASSRWDKPQYNEQFF. The CDR3 nucleotides read TGTGCCAGCAGTCGCTGGGACAAACCACAATACAATGAGCAGTTCTTC.

The chain links TRBV15 to TRBJ1-2, with TRBD1 as a possible D gene (6 bases). Trimming left V 0 bases short and J 7 bases short, with 12 bases between. The CDR3 runs 14 residues. Germline V gene sequence: CDR1 LNHNV, CDR2 YYDKDF (reference sequence). Written as DNA, the CDR3 is TGTGCCACCAGCAGAGAGGGGGGGCAAACTGGCTACACCTTC. It is translated as CATSREGGQTGYTF.

The chain couples TRBV11-2 to TRBJ2-3; the match to TRBD1 covers 11 bases. The CDR3 loop spans 17 amino acids. From germline, CDR1 is SGHAT and CDR2 FQNNGV. Unmatched junction bases numbered 11, after V lost 5 bases and J lost 4 bases. The CDR3 bases are TGTGCCAGCAGCCCATTACCGGGACAGGGGGTGGCAGATACGCAGTATTTT. Translated: CASSPLPGQGVADTQYF.

This chain uses TRBV18 with TRBJ1-1; 9 nucleotides agree with TRBD1. Germline V gene data show CDR1 as KGHSH and CDR2 as LQKENI. The CDR3 totals 14 residues. V shed 6 bases, J shed 1 base, and the junction held 3 bases outside the gene matches. The CDR3 sequence is CASSQGQGNTEAFF. Written as DNA, the CDR3 is TGTGCCAGCTCTCAGGGACAGGGGAACACTGAAGCTTTCTTT.

The chain carries TRBV28 and TRBJ2-6, with D possibly being TRBD2 (6 bases). This CDR3 region has 19 residues. Trimming took 8 bases from V and 0 from J, leaving 23 bases between them. Germline V gene data show CDR1 as MDHEN and CDR2 as SYDVKM. This chain's CDR3 is CASFSLGRGVFSGANVLTF. CDR3 in DNA: TGTGCCAGCTTCTCACTTGGGCGGGGTGTTTTCTCTGGGGCCAACGTCCTGACTTTC. The full variable domain, its missing parts supplied by reference TRBV28 and TRBJ2-6, is DVKVTQSSRYLVKRTGEKVFLECVQDMDHENMFWYRQDPGLGLRLIYFSYDVKMKEKGDIPEGYSVSREKKERFSLILESASTNQTSMYLCASFSLGRGVFSGANVLTFGAGSRLTVL.

V is TRBV4-2 and J is TRBJ2-4, with TRBD1 matching over 10 bases. Trimming removed 4 bases from V and 2 bases from J; junction bases left unmatched: 2. The CDR3 loop spans 15 amino acids. CDR1 and CDR2 (germline): LGHNA, YNFKEQ. This CDR3 is CASSRQGAPKNIQYF. As DNA, the CDR3 is TGTGCCAGCAGCCGACAGGGGGCGCCCAAAAACATTCAGTACTTC.

V gene TRBV6-2 or TRBV6-3 combines with J gene TRBJ2-5; TRBD1 matches 10 bases. With V trimmed by 5 bases and J by 4 bases, 10 bases remained unmatched. Germline CDR1 is MNHEY and CDR2 is SVGEGT. This CDR3 comprises 16 residues. The CDR3 sequence is CASSRLGWDRGETQYF. In nucleotides, the CDR3 is TGTGCCAGCAGTCGCCTAGGGTGGGACAGGGGAGAGACCCAGTACTTC.

The chain links TRBV5-1 to TRBJ2-7; 7 nucleotides agree with TRBD1. V shed 0 bases, J shed 5 bases, and the junction held 8 bases outside the gene matches. The CDR3 is 15 amino acids. The germline V gene has CDR1 SGHRS and CDR2 YFSETQ. CDR3 loop: CASSLEAGGSHEQYF. DNA for the CDR3: TGCGCCAGCAGCTTGGAGGCAGGGGGTAGCCACGAGCAGTACTTC.

This chain joins TRBV9 and TRBJ1-1; the D gene is possibly TRBD1 (5 bases). The CDR3 spans 14 residues. Deletions cut 0 bases from V and 1 base from J, with 7 bases between. CDR1 is SGDLS, CDR2 YYNGEE, per germline. CDR3 amino acids: CASSVVGQNTEAFF. The CDR3 nucleotides are TGTGCCAGCAGCGTAGTAGGACAGAACACTGAAGCTTTCTTT.

The genes are TRBV25-1 and TRBJ1-2; TRBD1 matches at 7 bases. Germline lookup yields CDR1 MGHDK and CDR2 SYGVNS. V gave up 1 base and J gave up 4 bases; unmatched junction bases: 3. The CDR3 runs 14 residues. CDR3 nucleotides: TGTGCCAGCAGTGAATGGGACAGACCCTATGGCTACACCTTC. This gives the protein CASSEWDRPYGYTF.

This clone was counted once. The rearrangement links TRBV9 to TRBJ2-5; 11 nucleotides match TRBD2. V dropped 0 bases and J dropped 5; count of bases not matched to a gene: 6. The CDR3 length is 16 residues. The germline V gene has CDR1 SGDLS and CDR2 YYNGEE. The CDR3 here is CASSVVAGGPGETQYF. For the CDR3, the DNA is TGTGCCAGCAGCGTAGTAGCGGGGGGGCCCGGGGAGACCCAGTACTTC.

This chain connects TRBV12-5 to TRBJ2-3; weak D call: TRBD1 (6 bases). Trimming removed 6 bases from V and 0 bases from J, with 13 bases in between. The CDR3 is 15 amino acids. Germline V gene data show CDR1 as LGHNT and CDR2 as FRNRAP. In DNA, the CDR3 is TGTGCTAGTGGCCCGGTTGGGGGCAGCACAGATACGCAGTATTTT. Protein: CASGPVGGSTDTQYF.

The V and J genes are TRBV7-2 and TRBJ2-7; perhaps TRBD1 as D (6 bases). This CDR3 has 16 amino acids. Germline CDR1 is SGHTA and CDR2 is FQGNSA. Trimming removed 1 base at V and 0 bases at J, with 13 bases between. The CDR3: CASSLGDTAYSYEQYF. Here the CDR3 DNA reads TGTGCCAGCAGCTTAGGGGACACAGCTTACTCCTACGAGCAGTACTTC. Drawing the rest from reference TRBV7-2 and TRBJ2-7, the complete variable domain is GAGVSQSPSNKVTEKGKDVELRCDPISGHTALYWYRQSLGQGLEFLIYFQGNSAPDKSGLPSDRFSAERTGGSVSTLTIQRTQQEDSAVYLCASSLGDTAYSYEQYFGPGTRLTVT.

This clone was seen a single time. The chain links TRBV4-1 to TRBJ2-5; 8 nucleotides line up with TRBD1. Germline CDR1 MGHRA, CDR2 YSYEKL. V was pared by 2 bases and J by 0 bases, with 11 bases of the junction left unmatched. CDR3 length: 18 residues. CDR3: CASSQNPLQGVNQETQYF. The DNA of the CDR3 is TGCGCCAGCAGCCAAAATCCCCTACAGGGGGTAAACCAAGAGACCCAGTACTTC.

The CDR3: CASSSPGQGTFGYTF. The CDR3 DNA follows: TGTGCCAGCAGTTCGCCGGGACAGGGCACGTTTGGCTACACCTTC. The rearrangement uses TRBV6-5 and TRBJ1-2; 9 bases are a match to TRBD1. The CDR3 is made up of 15 amino acids. Germline-derived CDR1 and CDR2 are MNHEY and SVGAGI. After removal of 4 bases from V and 7 bases from J, the junction contained 10 bases not matched to a gene.

This sequence joins TRBV7-9 and TRBJ2-3, with D tentatively TRBD1 (5 bases). The CDR3 sequence is 15 residues long. Trimming pared 2 bases from V and 3 bases from J, leaving 12 bases between. Germline CDR1 reads SEHNR; CDR2 reads FQNEAQ (reference sequence). CDR3 in amino acids: CASSLIRGPTDTQYF. CDR3 DNA: TGTGCCAGCAGCTTAATTAGGGGCCCGACAGATACGCAGTATTTT.

As regards this clone: Within the sample, other DNA sequences also encode this same CDR3. The CDR3 nucleotides read TGTGCCAGCAGTTACTCAGGGACAGGGAACACTGAAGCTTTCTTT. Protein product: CASSYSGTGNTEAFF. The chain links TRBV6-5 to TRBJ1-1; 8 bases match TRBD1. The CDR3 is made up of 15 amino acids. Germline CDR1 reads MNHEY; CDR2 reads SVGAGI. V shed 0 bases and J 1 base; nucleotides not matched to a gene: 1.

The chain couples TRBV7-3 to TRBJ2-1; D call uncertain. Germline V gene sequence: CDR1 SGHTA, CDR2 FQGTGA. V lost 1 base to trimming and J lost 3 bases, with 7 bases between them. CDR3 length: 14 amino acids. CDR3 loop: CASSLNPLYNEQFF. DNA for the CDR3: TGTGCCAGCAGCTTAAACCCACTCTACAATGAGCAGTTCTTC.

This clone was observed a single time. The chain employs TRBV29-1 and TRBJ2-5; D remains ambiguous. This CDR3 is built from 10 residues. V was trimmed by 4 bases and J by 7 bases, leaving 7 bases between them. Germline CDR1 and CDR2: SQVTM and ANQGSEA. CDR3 loop: CSVVGGTQYF. As DNA, the CDR3 is TGCAGCGTTGTCGGCGGGACCCAGTACTTC.

This clone was picked up one time. The chain has TRBV19 and TRBJ1-2; no firm D call. The V end was cut by 3 bases, the J end by 4 bases, with 3 bases between. The length of the CDR3 is 11 residues. Germline loops: CDR1 LNHDA, CDR2 SQIVND (reference sequence). The CDR3 is CASSIGYGYTF. CDR3 nucleotides: TGTGCCAGTAGTATCGGCTATGGCTACACCTTC.

The V call is TRBV3-1 (or the pseudogene TRBV3-2), the J call TRBJ1-2, with TRBD1 matching over 8 bases. Per the germline V gene, CDR1 is LGHDT and CDR2 is YNNKEL (reference sequence). The V segment lost 3 bases and the J segment 3 bases; nucleotides outside the gene matches: 18. The CDR3 consists of 19 residues. Here the CDR3 DNA reads TGTGCCAGCAGCCAGGTCCGCAGGGGGCGCCGGTTAAGCGACTATGGCTACACCTTC. Encoded protein: CASSQVRRGRRLSDYGYTF.

This clone was detected once. The rearrangement links TRBV5-1 to TRBJ2-3; D not resolved. Germline assignment: CDR1 SGHRS and CDR2 YFSETQ. With 1 base removed from V and 2 bases from J, the gap between germline ends came to 11 bases. CDR3 length: 15 residues. The CDR3 DNA follows: TGCGCCAGCAGCTTGCTAGGATATAACACAGATACGCAGTATTTT. It translates to CASSLLGYNTDTQYF.